This T cell receptor (beta chain) was sequenced in a study of T cell repertoires in cytomegalovirus infection. Study-level background: HLA-C-restricted CMV epitopes, recently identified, and well-studied HLA-B-restricted ones were used by the study. General study findings and limits: Pooled public TCR beta family frequency picked out CMV carriers with the relevant HLA. The ex vivo response showed dominance by HLA-C-restricted CMV-specific TCR beta clonotypes.

MiXCR, run by TCRdb on the reads, gives a single entry per CDR3 protein. The table shows more than 300,000 distinct CDR3 sequences, with about 35% occurring only once. A note on this clonotype: Its antigen is unidentified.

This clonotype was obtained from a human donor in good health (CMV status not recorded). Some clones in this sample may be carry-over from other donors' samples. The sample consisted of cultured PBMCs, taken from culture after CMV antigen stimulation.

The DNA for the CDR3 is TGTGCCACCAGTGATCCCGGGACTACCAATGAGCAGTTCTTC. Its protein is CATSDPGTTNEQFF. The V and J genes are TRBV24-1 and TRBJ2-1; TRBD2 aligns across 7 bases. V shed 3 bases and J 6 bases; nucleotides not matched to a gene: 4. Germline CDR1 and CDR2: KGHDR and SFDVKD. The CDR3 sequence is 14 residues long.